This is a list of T cell receptor beta chains from one sample in a study of blood T cells in healthy people across ages. From the 5' RACE reads, TCRdb called clonotypes with MiXCR, one entry per CDR3 protein. The sample includes about 800,000 distinct CDR3 sequences, 55% to 70% of them seen just once. Source material: blood. The receptors were gathered from a man aged 25-45 years in good health. Both conserved end residues are part of each CDR3. The order of the fields is D gene, J gene, V gene, clone size, CDR3 DNA, CDR3 protein. The D gene is left open where the match is weak. Not all rows give a size; the values are once, few, many and, for expanded clones, a class.

D gene: .; J gene: TRBJ2-7; V gene: TRBV30; clone size: once; CDR3 DNA: TGTGCCTGGAGTCCCCTCAACCTCTACGAGCAGTACTTC; CDR3 protein: CAWSPLNLYEQYF
D gene: .; J gene: TRBJ2-5; V gene: TRBV6-5; clone size: few; CDR3 DNA: TGTGCCAGCAGTTATGGTCAGCGCCCAGAGACCCAGTACTTC; CDR3 protein: CASSYGQRPETQYF
D gene: .; J gene: TRBJ2-1; V gene: TRBV10-2; clone size: .; CDR3 DNA: TGCGCCAGCAGTGAATGGGTGGGCTACAATGAGCAGTTCTTC; CDR3 protein: CASSEWVGYNEQFF
D gene: .; J gene: TRBJ2-2; V gene: TRBV7-2; clone size: .; CDR3 DNA: TGTGCCAGCACTCCAGGTGGGGCCACCGGGGAGCTGTTTTTT; CDR3 protein: CASTPGGATGELFF
D gene: TRBD2; J gene: TRBJ2-5; V gene: TRBV12-3/TRBV12-4; clone size: .; CDR3 DNA: TGTGCCAGCAGTCTCTCGCGGGGGACTACCCCAGAAGAGACCCAGTACTTC; CDR3 protein: CASSLSRGTTPEETQYF
D gene: TRBD2; J gene: TRBJ2-1; V gene: TRBV2; clone size: .; CDR3 DNA: TGTGCCAGCAAGACTAGCGGGAGCTCCTACAATGAGCAGTTCTTC; CDR3 protein: CASKTSGSSYNEQFF
D gene: TRBD1; J gene: TRBJ2-1; V gene: TRBV7-2; clone size: .; CDR3 DNA: TGTGCCAGCCTTGCCTGGACAGGGTCCTACAATGAGCAGTTCTTC; CDR3 protein: CASLAWTGSYNEQFF
D gene: TRBD1; J gene: TRBJ2-7; V gene: TRBV6-5; clone size: .; CDR3 DNA: TGTGCCAGCAGTTACTCAGGGACAGCCGGTTACGAGCAGTACTTC; CDR3 protein: CASSYSGTAGYEQYF
D gene: .; J gene: TRBJ2-4; V gene: TRBV20-1; clone size: .; CDR3 DNA: TGCAGTGCAATCACACTACTAGCCAAAAACATTCAGTACTTC; CDR3 protein: CSAITLLAKNIQYF
D gene: .; J gene: TRBJ2-3; V gene: TRBV4-2; clone size: .; CDR3 DNA: TGTGCCAGCAGCCTAGGGGGGCGCGTCGAGTCAGATACGCAGTATTTT; CDR3 protein: CASSLGGRVESDTQYF
D gene: .; J gene: TRBJ2-3; V gene: TRBV20-1; clone size: .; CDR3 DNA: TGCAGTGCTAGAGATCCAATCTTGGGTCGTTACGGATTCGCGGATACGCAGTATTTT; CDR3 protein: CSARDPILGRYGFADTQYF
D gene: .; J gene: TRBJ2-5; V gene: TRBV10-3; clone size: .; CDR3 DNA: TGTGCCATCAGTGAAGGGTTGGAGACCCAGTACTTC; CDR3 protein: CAISEGLETQYF
D gene: .; J gene: TRBJ2-3; V gene: TRBV20-1; clone size: .; CDR3 DNA: TGCAGTGCCGGGGAGGACACAGATACGCAGTATTTT; CDR3 protein: CSAGEDTDTQYF
D gene: .; J gene: TRBJ2-5; V gene: TRBV5-1; clone size: .; CDR3 DNA: TGCGCCAGCAGTCAGACAGACCTGCAAGAGACCCAGTACTTC; CDR3 protein: CASSQTDLQETQYF
D gene: .; J gene: TRBJ2-7; V gene: TRBV5-1; clone size: .; CDR3 DNA: TGCGCCAGCAGCTTGGACCAAACGAAATACGAGCAGTACTTC; CDR3 protein: CASSLDQTKYEQYF
D gene: TRBD2; J gene: TRBJ2-1; V gene: TRBV7-9; clone size: .; CDR3 DNA: TGTGCCAGCAGGCCAACTAGCGGGAGTAGTAGTGAGCAGTTCTTC; CDR3 protein: CASRPTSGSSSEQFF
D gene: TRBD1; J gene: TRBJ2-7; V gene: TRBV28; clone size: .; CDR3 DNA: TGTGCCAGCACCCCTGGGACAGGGGTTGCCTACGAGCAGTACTTC; CDR3 protein: CASTPGTGVAYEQYF
D gene: .; J gene: TRBJ2-1; V gene: TRBV10-1; clone size: few; CDR3 DNA: TGCGCCAGCAGTGAGCAGTTCTTC; CDR3 protein: CASSEQFF
D gene: .; J gene: TRBJ2-1; V gene: TRBV30; clone size: .; CDR3 DNA: TGTGCCTGTACAGGGGGGGGCAATGAGCAGTTCTTC; CDR3 protein: CACTGGGNEQFF
D gene: .; J gene: TRBJ2-7; V gene: TRBV29-1; clone size: few; CDR3 DNA: TGCAGCGTGAGCGGTACCACCTACGAGCAGTACTTC; CDR3 protein: CSVSGTTYEQYF
D gene: TRBD1; J gene: TRBJ2-7; V gene: TRBV12-3/TRBV12-4; clone size: .; CDR3 DNA: TGTGCCAGCAGTGGTAACCCCGGGACAGGGTTCCCCTACGAGCAGTACTTC; CDR3 protein: CASSGNPGTGFPYEQYF
D gene: .; J gene: TRBJ2-7; V gene: TRBV2; clone size: .; CDR3 DNA: TGTGCCATCCTAACCAGGGACTTGGGCGAGCAGTACTTC; CDR3 protein: CAILTRDLGEQYF
D gene: .; J gene: TRBJ2-1; V gene: TRBV4-2; clone size: .; CDR3 DNA: TGTGCCAGCAGCCAGAGGGGCGTAGACATATCCCCACTAGAGTCCTACTACAATGAGCAGTTCTTC; CDR3 protein: CASSQRGVDISPLESYYNEQFF
D gene: TRBD1; J gene: TRBJ2-4; V gene: TRBV27; clone size: .; CDR3 DNA: TGTGCCAGCGGAGCCGACAGGGCGACCAAAAACATTCAGTACTTC; CDR3 protein: CASGADRATKNIQYF
D gene: .; J gene: TRBJ1-5; V gene: TRBV7-9; clone size: .; CDR3 DNA: TGTGCCAGCAGCTTAGGGCTGGACAATCAGCCCCAGCATTTT; CDR3 protein: CASSLGLDNQPQHF
D gene: TRBD1; J gene: TRBJ2-1; V gene: TRBV5-6; clone size: few; CDR3 DNA: TGTGCCAGCAGCCCGAACAGGGGGCTATACAATGAGCAGTTCTTC; CDR3 protein: CASSPNRGLYNEQFF
D gene: TRBD1; J gene: TRBJ2-3; V gene: TRBV6-2/TRBV6-3; clone size: .; CDR3 DNA: TGTGCCAGCACCCGGGGACAGGGTATGGAGAGTACGCAGTATTTT; CDR3 protein: CASTRGQGMESTQYF
D gene: .; J gene: TRBJ2-5; V gene: TRBV18; clone size: .; CDR3 DNA: TGTGCCAGCTCAACGTACCAAGAGACCCAGTACTTC; CDR3 protein: CASSTYQETQYF
D gene: .; J gene: TRBJ2-1; V gene: TRBV14; clone size: .; CDR3 DNA: TGTGCCAGCAGCCAAGTTTCCGGGGAACCTGAGCAGTTCTTC; CDR3 protein: CASSQVSGEPEQFF
D gene: TRBD2; J gene: TRBJ2-3; V gene: TRBV4-2; clone size: few; CDR3 DNA: TGTGCCAGCAGCCTTCAAGGAGGGTATGGACTAGCGTCGCCAGATACGCAGTATTTT; CDR3 protein: CASSLQGGYGLASPDTQYF
D gene: .; J gene: TRBJ2-5; V gene: TRBV4-2; clone size: .; CDR3 DNA: TGTGCCAGCAGCCCCGAAACGGGGGTTAGTCATGAGCAGTACTTC; CDR3 protein: CASSPETGVSHEQYF
D gene: TRBD2; J gene: TRBJ2-3; V gene: TRBV5-1; clone size: many; CDR3 DNA: TGCGCCAGCAGAGGAGCGGGAGTAGGCTCCGATACGCAGTATTTT; CDR3 protein: CASRGAGVGSDTQYF
D gene: .; J gene: TRBJ1-2; V gene: TRBV7-9; clone size: few; CDR3 DNA: TGTGCCAGCAGCTCGACCCCAACAGGACGCGGCTACACCTTC; CDR3 protein: CASSSTPTGRGYTF
D gene: .; J gene: TRBJ1-1; V gene: TRBV15; clone size: few; CDR3 DNA: TGTGCCACCAGCAGTCCGGATGAGACTGAAGCTTTCTTT; CDR3 protein: CATSSPDETEAFF
D gene: TRBD2; J gene: TRBJ2-1; V gene: TRBV3-1; clone size: .; CDR3 DNA: TGTGCCAGCAGCCAAATCTGGACGGGAGGGCCGGTCAATGAGCAGTTCTTC; CDR3 protein: CASSQIWTGGPVNEQFF
D gene: .; J gene: TRBJ2-1; V gene: TRBV5-1; clone size: .; CDR3 DNA: TGCGCCAGCAGCGCCGGGACTTTCGGGGAAGTCGATGAGCAGTTCTTC; CDR3 protein: CASSAGTFGEVDEQFF
D gene: TRBD2; J gene: TRBJ2-6; V gene: TRBV5-1; clone size: .; CDR3 DNA: TGCGCCAGCAGCTCGACGACTAGCGGGAGCTCTGGGGCCAACGTCCTGACTTTC; CDR3 protein: CASSSTTSGSSGANVLTF
D gene: TRBD2; J gene: TRBJ2-5; V gene: TRBV20-1; clone size: .; CDR3 DNA: TGCAGTGCTGGCACTTTCTACGCTCCGGGACTAGCGGGAGAGGCACAAGAGACCCAGTACTTC; CDR3 protein: CSAGTFYAPGLAGEAQETQYF
D gene: .; J gene: TRBJ2-5; V gene: TRBV7-9; clone size: .; CDR3 DNA: TGTGCCAGCAGCTTATTTTTCGGTCCCCGGGTCCAAGAGACCCAGTATTTC; CDR3 protein: CASSLFFGPRVQETQYF
D gene: .; J gene: TRBJ2-5; V gene: TRBV6-2/TRBV6-3; clone size: .; CDR3 DNA: TGTGCCAGCAGTTACCTCGTAGGAGGGGAGACCCAGTACTTC; CDR3 protein: CASSYLVGGETQYF
D gene: .; J gene: TRBJ2-7; V gene: TRBV5-1; clone size: .; CDR3 DNA: TGCGCCAGCAGCTTGCACGACGAGCAGTACTTC; CDR3 protein: CASSLHDEQYF
D gene: .; J gene: TRBJ2-1; V gene: TRBV28; clone size: many; CDR3 DNA: TGTGCCAGCAGCCCGGTCCTGGTGTACAATGAGCAGTTCTTC; CDR3 protein: CASSPVLVYNEQFF
D gene: .; J gene: TRBJ2-4; V gene: TRBV29-1; clone size: few; CDR3 DNA: TGCAGCGTTACCGAAAACATTCAGTACTTC; CDR3 protein: CSVTENIQYF
D gene: TRBD1; J gene: TRBJ2-1; V gene: TRBV20-1; clone size: .; CDR3 DNA: TGCAGTGCCATGACAGGGTGGTACAATGAGCAGTTCTTC; CDR3 protein: CSAMTGWYNEQFF
D gene: .; J gene: TRBJ1-2; V gene: TRBV20-1; clone size: .; CDR3 DNA: TGCAGTGCTAGAGTTGAGCTCTACTATGGCTACACCTTC; CDR3 protein: CSARVELYYGYTF
D gene: .; J gene: TRBJ1-2; V gene: TRBV4-3; clone size: few; CDR3 DNA: TGCGCCAGCAGCCAACCAGACAGTCCTTTGAGCGGCTACACCTTC; CDR3 protein: CASSQPDSPLSGYTF
D gene: .; J gene: TRBJ1-1; V gene: TRBV2; clone size: .; CDR3 DNA: TGTGCCAGCAGCTCAGGGGAGGGCACTGAAGCTTTCTTT; CDR3 protein: CASSSGEGTEAFF